Sequencing of this T cell receptor beta chain was carried out in a study of T cell responses to AZD1222 COVID-19 vaccine. Findings and limits, study-wide: White British ancestry dominated among donors, who included more females, and clonal diversity was possibly underestimated. The study sampled repertoires only after the peak T cell response. Among those given AZD1222, only five or six were seropositive at baseline.

Produced via immunoSEQ multiplex PCR; TCRdb's table is partial and in-frame only. The sample contains over 120,000 clones, over 75% of which appear only once. About this clone itself: Its antigen is not known.

CDR1 and CDR2 (germline): LGHDT, YNNKEL (reference sequence). The CDR3 is made up of 13 amino acids. Trimming removed 4 bases at V and 4 bases at J, with 5 bases between. V gene TRBV3-1 (or the pseudogene TRBV3-2) combines with J gene TRBJ1-6; D is undetermined. This clonotype was sampled from an adult who received the MenACWY meningococcal vaccine as a control. This sample comprised peripheral blood, obtained 28 days after the second dose of the MenACWY control vaccine. CDR3 sequence reads: CASSPDYNSPLHF. DNA for the CDR3: TGTGCCAGCAGCCCAGATTATAATTCACCCCTCCACTTT.